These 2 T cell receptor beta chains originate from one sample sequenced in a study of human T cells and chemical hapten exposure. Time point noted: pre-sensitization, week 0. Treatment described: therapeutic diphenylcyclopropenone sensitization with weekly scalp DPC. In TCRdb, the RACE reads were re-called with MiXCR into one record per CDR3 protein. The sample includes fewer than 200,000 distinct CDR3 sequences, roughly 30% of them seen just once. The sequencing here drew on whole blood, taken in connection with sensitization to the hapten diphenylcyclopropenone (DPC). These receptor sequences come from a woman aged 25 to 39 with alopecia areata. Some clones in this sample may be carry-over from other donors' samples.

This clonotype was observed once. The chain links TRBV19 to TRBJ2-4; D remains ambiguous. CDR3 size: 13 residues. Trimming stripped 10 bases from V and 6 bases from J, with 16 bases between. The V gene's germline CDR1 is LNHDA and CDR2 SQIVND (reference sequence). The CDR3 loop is CATDGLSGNIQYF. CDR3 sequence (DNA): TGTGCCACCGACGGCCTCTCCGGAAACATTCAGTACTTC.

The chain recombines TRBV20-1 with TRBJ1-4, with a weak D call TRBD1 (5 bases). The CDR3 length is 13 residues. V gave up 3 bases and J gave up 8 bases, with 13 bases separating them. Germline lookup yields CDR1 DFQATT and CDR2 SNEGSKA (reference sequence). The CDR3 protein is CSASRVIEEKLFF. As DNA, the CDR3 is TGCAGTGCTAGCAGGGTAATCGAGGAAAAACTGTTTTTT.